The following is a TCR beta chain sequence with its context. The antigen is not known. TCRdb processed the multiplex PCR reads anew with MiXCR; each CDR3 protein has one entry. There are more than 100,000 distinct CDR3 sequences in the sample; around 22% occur only once, and just over 2.5% lies in the top ten. These data come from a study of breast tumors, draining lymph nodes, adjacent tissues. Study observations and caveats: Findings are consistent with lymph node origin and intratumoral expansion of most tumor T cells. Tumor repertoires ranked between lymph nodes and nontumor tissue in diversity, with V and J gene preferences. Tumor T cell lymph node origin was a supported hypothesis, not proven. Luminal-like breast cancer showed significantly higher tumor–nontumor repertoire similarity than basal-like.

Per germline, CDR1 MNHEY and CDR2 SMNVEV (reference sequence). This CDR3 contains 13 residues. The V gene lost 6 bases and the J gene lost 10 bases, with 18 bases spanning the gap. Axillary draining lymph nodes of breast cancer patients supplied the node samples. This chain joins TRBV27 and TRBJ1-2, with D maybe TRBD1 (5 bases). What was sequenced was axillary lymph node tissue. This receptor was identified in a female donor with breast cancer. Some clones in this sample may be carry-over from other donors' samples. CDR3 in amino acids: CASRGTGLGDYTF. CDR3 DNA sequence: TGTGCCAGCAGAGGGACTGGCTTAGGGGACTACACCTTC.